These T cell receptor beta chains were read from a single sample in a study of CD8+CD57+ T cells in acquired aplastic anemia. TCRdb reprocessed the reads with MiXCR, giving one entry per CDR3 protein. The sample includes around 190,000 distinct CDR3 sequences, less than 50% of them seen just once. The specimen sequenced was sorted CD4+, CD8+, or CD8+CD57+ T cells (not recorded which) from PBMCs. The receptor source for this set is a human donor with aplastic anemia. Both conserved end residues are part of each CDR3. Fields, in order: CDR3 protein, CDR3 DNA, J gene, V gene, D gene, clone size, CDR3 length. D genes are given only for firm matches. Some rows mark clone size as missing; the rest say once, few, many or name a class of expanded clone.

CSATRTRSTDTQYF,TGCAGTGCTACCCGGACTAGAAGCACAGATACGCAGTATTTT,TRBJ2-3,TRBV20-1,TRBD2,.,14
CASSGLAGVSDEQYF,TGTGCCAGTAGTGGTTTAGCGGGAGTAAGCGACGAGCAGTACTTC,TRBJ2-7,TRBV19,TRBD2,.,15
CASSDIAGAADTQYF,TGTGCCAGCAGTGACATAGCGGGGGCCGCAGATACGCAGTATTTT,TRBJ2-3,TRBV2,TRBD2,.,15
CASSIRRQNSNQPQHF,TGTGCCAGTAGTATACGGAGGCAGAATAGCAATCAGCCCCAGCATTTT,TRBJ1-5,TRBV19,.,.,16
CASSVESGTGETQYF,TGTGCCAGCAGCGTAGAAAGCGGGACAGGGGAGACCCAGTACTTC,TRBJ2-5,TRBV9,TRBD1,.,15
CASSSPGLYNEQFF,TGTGCCAGCAGCTCACCCGGACTATACAATGAGCAGTTCTTC,TRBJ2-1,TRBV5-6,.,.,14
CASSRDSNMNTEAFF,TGTGCCAGTAGTAGGGACTCCAATATGAACACTGAAGCTTTCTTT,TRBJ1-1,TRBV19,.,once,15
CASRNRGQISPLHF,TGTGCCAGTAGGAACAGGGGGCAGATTTCACCCCTCCACTTT,TRBJ1-6,TRBV14,TRBD1,.,14
CSVVRMGNYGYTF,TGCAGCGTTGTTAGGATGGGGAACTATGGCTACACCTTC,TRBJ1-2,TRBV29-1,.,.,13
CASSYPGQGWYGYTF,TGTGCCAGCAGTTACCCGGGACAGGGTTGGTATGGCTACACCTTC,TRBJ1-2,TRBV6-5,TRBD1,many,15
CASTPGRDEQFF,TGCGCCAGCACACCTGGCCGGGATGAGCAGTTCTTC,TRBJ2-1,TRBV5-1,.,.,12
CSVGGGGAPTDTQYF,TGCAGCGTTGGGGGAGGAGGGGCCCCCACAGATACGCAGTATTTT,TRBJ2-3,TRBV29-1,.,few,15
CASSLDGSTEAFF,TGTGCCAGCAGCTTGGACGGAAGCACTGAAGCTTTCTTT,TRBJ1-1,TRBV5-4,.,few,13
CSVAGTVGAYEQYF,TGCAGCGTTGCGGGGACGGTGGGCGCCTACGAGCAGTACTTC,TRBJ2-7,TRBV29-1,.,.,14
CASRRVETDTQYF,TGTGCCAGTAGAAGGGTGGAGACCGATACGCAGTATTTT,TRBJ2-3,TRBV19,.,many,13
CAINGRENTEAFF,TGTGCCATCAACGGCAGGGAGAACACTGAAGCTTTCTTT,TRBJ1-1,TRBV10-3,.,few,13
CAAVMGGVSYNSPLHF,TGTGCAGCAGTGATGGGGGGGGTTTCCTATAATTCACCCCTCCACTTT,TRBJ1-6,TRBV6-4,.,.,16
CASSISNTEAFF,TGCGCCAGCAGCATTTCGAACACTGAAGCTTTCTTT,TRBJ1-1,TRBV5-1,.,.,12
CATSSGTIYQPQHF,TGTGCCACCAGCTCCGGGACGATTTATCAGCCCCAGCATTTT,TRBJ1-5,TRBV24-1,.,once,14
CSGHGTSGTDTQYF,TGCAGTGGTCACGGGACTAGCGGCACAGATACGCAGTATTTT,TRBJ2-3,TRBV20-1,TRBD2,.,14
CASSSAGLNTEAFF,TGCGCCAGCAGCTCGGCGGGACTGAACACTGAAGCTTTCTTT,TRBJ1-1,TRBV5-4,.,.,14
CASSEDRSSYNEQFF,TGTGCCAGTAGTGAGGACAGGAGCTCCTACAATGAGCAGTTCTTC,TRBJ2-1,TRBV19,TRBD1,few,15
CASRQGNYEQYF,TGTGCCAGCAGACAGGGGAACTACGAGCAGTACTTC,TRBJ2-7,TRBV27,TRBD1,many,12
CATIKDRGDYGYTF,TGTGCCACCATCAAGGACCGGGGAGACTATGGCTACACCTTC,TRBJ1-2,TRBV15,.,few,14
CASSLWTGNSPLHF,TGTGCCAGCAGCCTATGGACAGGGAATTCACCCCTCCACTTT,TRBJ1-6,TRBV5-5,TRBD1,.,14
CASSQENNQPQHF,TGCGCCAGCAGCCAAGAGAACAATCAGCCCCAGCATTTT,TRBJ1-5,TRBV4-1,.,many,13
CSARLTGQFNTGELFF,TGCAGTGCTAGACTAACGGGACAGTTTAACACCGGGGAGCTGTTTTTT,TRBJ2-2,TRBV20-1,TRBD1,many,16
CASRAITYTAQPQHF,TGTGCCAGCAGAGCAATAACTTATACGGCTCAGCCCCAGCATTTT,TRBJ1-5,TRBV6-1,.,.,15
CASSQEGWGRRGRSGELFF,TGCGCCAGCAGCCAAGAGGGGTGGGGGCGCCGAGGGCGCTCCGGGGAGCTGTTTTTT,TRBJ2-2,TRBV4-1,.,few,19
CASHQFGTSNEQFF,TGTGCCAGTCACCAATTCGGGACTAGCAATGAGCAGTTCTTC,TRBJ2-1,TRBV11-1,TRBD2,.,14
CASSATGQVREQYF,TGTGCCAGCAGCGCTACGGGACAAGTTCGGGAGCAGTACTTC,TRBJ2-7,TRBV5-5,.,.,14
CASSSSIYTGELFF,TGTGCCAGCAGTTCTTCCATCTACACCGGGGAGCTGTTTTTT,TRBJ2-2,TRBV6-1,.,few,14
CSARFPGQGRRDTQYF,TGCAGTGCTAGATTTCCGGGACAGGGGAGGAGAGATACGCAGTATTTT,TRBJ2-3,TRBV20-1,TRBD1,many,16
CATSDAGGGLKDEQYF,TGTGCCACCAGTGATGCGGGCGGGGGGCTAAAGGACGAGCAGTACTTC,TRBJ2-7,TRBV24-1,TRBD2,.,16
CASSVLPAADTQYF,TGTGCCAGCAGCGTTCTCCCTGCTGCAGATACGCAGTATTTT,TRBJ2-3,TRBV9,.,many,14
CASSVSEGTPLHF,TGTGCCAGCAGCGTATCTGAGGGTACACCCCTCCACTTT,TRBJ1-6,TRBV9,.,.,13
CASSLLTGERNIQYF,TGTGCCAGCAGTTTATTAACAGGGGAAAGAAACATTCAGTACTTC,TRBJ2-4,TRBV28,TRBD1,.,15
CASSQDRSGGTDTQYF,TGTGCCAGCAGCCAAGATAGGAGCGGGGGTACAGATACGCAGTATTTT,TRBJ2-3,TRBV3-1,TRBD2,few,16
CSVIAGTSAYEQYF,TGCAGCGTCATTGCCGGGACTAGCGCCTACGAGCAGTACTTC,TRBJ2-7,TRBV29-1,TRBD2,few,14
CSAKIGVGNTIYF,TGCAGTGCCAAAATAGGGGTTGGAAACACCATATATTTT,TRBJ1-3,TRBV20-1,.,few,13
CAIGLSGANALTF,TGTGCTATAGGGCTCTCTGGGGCCAACGCCCTGACTTTC,TRBJ2-6,TRBV24-1,.,.,13
CASSRQVGSGTGELFF,TGTGCCAGCAGCAGGCAAGTTGGTAGCGGAACCGGGGAGCTGTTTTTT,TRBJ2-2,TRBV11-2,.,once,16
CASSLSGGLYGYTF,TGTGCCAGCAGCTTGAGTGGGGGCCTCTATGGCTACACCTTC,TRBJ1-2,TRBV11-2,.,once,14
CASSLGGVEAFF,TGTGCCAGCAGCTTAGGCGGGGTTGAAGCTTTCTTT,TRBJ1-1,TRBV7-9,.,.,12
CASSYLGQGLGYTF,TGTGCCAGCAGTTACCTGGGACAGGGCCTTGGCTACACCTTC,TRBJ1-2,TRBV6-5,TRBD1,many,14
CATSREGLAVGNPTFEQYF,TGTGCCACCAGCAGAGAGGGACTAGCGGTGGGGAATCCTACGTTTGAGCAGTACTTC,TRBJ2-7,TRBV15,TRBD2,.,19
CASGQGDIGEQYF,TGCGCCAGCGGACAGGGGGACATAGGAGAGCAGTACTTC,TRBJ2-7,TRBV5-1,TRBD1,many,13
CASSYDREVSPLHF,TGTGCCAGCAGCTACGACAGGGAGGTTTCACCCCTCCACTTT,TRBJ1-6,TRBV7-2,TRBD1,few,14
CASSQLAGGMGDTQYF,TGTGCCAGCAGCCAACTAGCGGGGGGCATGGGAGATACGCAGTATTTT,TRBJ2-3,TRBV7-8,TRBD2,.,16
CASSLGLAGGPGYEQYF,TGCGCCAGCAGCTTGGGACTAGCGGGAGGGCCCGGCTACGAGCAGTACTTC,TRBJ2-7,TRBV5-1,TRBD2,.,17
CASSRHVANYGYTF,TGTGCCAGTAGTCGACACGTAGCTAACTATGGCTACACCTTC,TRBJ1-2,TRBV19,.,.,14
CASSATGEEKLFF,TGTGCCAGCAGTGCGACAGGGGAGGAAAAACTGTTTTTT,TRBJ1-4,TRBV25-1,TRBD1,.,13
CASSLAASPHHF,TGTGCCAGCAGCTTAGCGGCTTCACCCCACCACTTT,TRBJ1-6,TRBV7-9,.,.,12
CASMMVSVGILF,TGTGCCAGCATGATGGTTAGCGTAGGGATACTCTTC,TRBJ1-2,TRBV2,.,few,12